This is a list of T cell receptor beta chains from one sample in a study of blood T cell repertoires in COVID-19. Only in-frame clones appear in the TCRdb table, and some are missing; sequencing was by immunoSEQ multiplex PCR. The sample includes some 120,000 clones, just under 80% of them seen just once. What was sequenced was peripheral blood. The receptors here all came from a human donor in a cohort sampled during active COVID-19. Each CDR3 is given with its conserved first and last residue. The D gene is left open where the match is weak. Only some rows state a clone size, as once, few, many or a class for expanded clones.

TRBD1	.	13	TRBV28	TRBJ1-2	TGTGCCAGCAGTCCCACAGGGGCCTATGGCTACACCTTC	CASSPTGAYGYTF
TRBD1	.	12	TRBV7-2	TRBJ2-3	TGTGCCAGCAGCTCACCCCAGGGGGCGCAGTATTTT	CASSSPQGAQYF
.	.	15	TRBV7-9	TRBJ1-4	TGTGCCAGCAGCACGGACAGCGGACTAGGTGAAAAACTGTTTTTT	CASSTDSGLGEKLFF
.	once	15	TRBV19	TRBJ1-5	TGTGCCAGTAGTAATCTGGGAGGGCGCAATCAGCCCCAGCATTTT	CASSNLGGRNQPQHF
.	.	15	TRBV7-2	TRBJ1-1	TGTGCCAGCAGCCTGAGGGCAGGAACGAACACTGAAGCTTTCTTT	CASSLRAGTNTEAFF
TRBD2	.	19	TRBV6-2/TRBV6-3	TRBJ2-7	TGTGCCAGCAGTTACGCATACACTGGACTAGCGGGGGCTACCTACGAGCAGTACTTC	CASSYAYTGLAGATYEQYF
TRBD1	.	16	TRBV5-5	TRBJ2-1	TGTGCCAGCAGCCGCTCCGGGACAGATACCTACAATGAGCAGTTCTTC	CASSRSGTDTYNEQFF
.	.	14	TRBV4-2	TRBJ2-1	TGTGCCAGCAGCCAAGATCTAGGCTCAAATGAGCAGTTCTTC	CASSQDLGSNEQFF
.	.	13	TRBV12-3/TRBV12-4	TRBJ2-5	TGTGCCAGCAGTCAGATCCCCCAAGAGACCCAGTACTTC	CASSQIPQETQYF
.	.	14	TRBV27	TRBJ2-7	TGTGCCAGCAGTTTAGATGCCTATCCCTACGAGCAGTACTTC	CASSLDAYPYEQYF
TRBD1	few	15	TRBV5-5	TRBJ1-2	TGTGCCAGCAGCTTGGCCTTGGACAGGGAGTATGGCTACACCTTC	CASSLALDREYGYTF
TRBD1	once	10	TRBV20-1	TRBJ1-2	TGCAGTGCTGACAGGGCCGGCTACACCTTC	CSADRAGYTF
.	.	17	TRBV9	TRBJ2-3	TGTGCCAGCAGCGTATCGAGTCAGGGGGGTAGCGCAGATACGCAGTATTTT	CASSVSSQGGSADTQYF
.	.	12	TRBV28	TRBJ1-2	TGTGCCAGCAGTTTCGAGCGCTATGGCTACACCTTC	CASSFERYGYTF
.	.	13	TRBV3-1/TRBV3-2	TRBJ2-3	TGTGCCAGCAGCCAAGAATACGGGACTGAGACGCATTTT	CASSQEYGTETHF
.	.	14	TRBV6-2/TRBV6-3	TRBJ1-5	TGTGCCAGCAGTCGAACAACGGGAAATCAGCCCCAGCATTTT	CASSRTTGNQPQHF
TRBD1	once	15	TRBV15	TRBJ2-2	TGTGCCACCAGCAGAGATGACAGGGATACCGGGGAGCTGTTTTTT	CATSRDDRDTGELFF
TRBD1	.	14	TRBV28	TRBJ2-5	TGTGCCAGCAGTTCTCAACAGGGGGAAGAGACCCAGTACTTC	CASSSQQGEETQYF
.	.	13	TRBV10-3	TRBJ2-3	TGTGCCATCAGCGACCAGGGGCCAGATACGCAGTATTTT	CAISDQGPDTQYF
TRBD2	.	19	TRBV28	TRBJ2-3	TGTGCCAGCAGTCTTGGACTAGCGGGGGGGCCTTTCCCTACAGATACGCAGTATTTT	CASSLGLAGGPFPTDTQYF